The rows below give T cell receptor beta chains drawn from one sample of a study of blood T cell repertoires in COVID-19. The table came from immunoSEQ multiplex PCR; TCRdb's copy has only in-frame clones and leaves some out. The sample shows 80,000 to 95,000 clones, 81% of them seen only once. The sequenced sample was peripheral blood. Receptors originate from a man older than 75 with COVID-19, enrolled during active disease. Each CDR3 is given with its conserved first and last residue. Each record gives: J gene, clone size, V gene, D gene, CDR3 DNA, CDR3 protein. D genes are given only for firm matches. The listing skips clone size in some rows; elsewhere it reads once, few, many or a size class.

TRBJ2-1,-,TRBV24-1,TRBD2,TGTGCCACCAGTGACTCGGGACTAATAGGACTAGCGGGACTCGATGAGCAGTTCTTC,CATSDSGLIGLAGLDEQFF
TRBJ1-1,-,TRBV6-2/TRBV6-3,-,TGTGCCAGCAGTTACCCCGGGGGGGATGGGACCCGCCACACTGAAGCTTTCTTT,CASSYPGGDGTRHTEAFF
TRBJ1-1,-,TRBV7-3,-,TGTGCCAGCAGCTTAGGGGGCTGGGACACTGAAGCTTTCTTT,CASSLGGWDTEAFF
TRBJ2-7,-,TRBV29-1,TRBD1,TGCAGCGTTTCCCTGACAGGGGGGGACGAGCAGTACTTC,CSVSLTGGDEQYF
TRBJ2-3,-,TRBV9,-,TGTGCCAGCAGCGTAGCCCAGTTCACAGATACGCAGTATTTT,CASSVAQFTDTQYF
TRBJ2-2,-,TRBV15,-,TGTGCCACCAGCCCTGACCTAGCGTTCACCGGGGAGCTGTTTTTT,CATSPDLAFTGELFF
TRBJ2-1,once,TRBV4-1,TRBD2,TGCGCCAGCAGCCAGTGGTCGACTAGCGGGAGTAGCAATGAGCAGTTCTTC,CASSQWSTSGSSNEQFF
TRBJ2-5,-,TRBV6-6,TRBD1,TGTGCCAGCAGTTACACGGGACAGGGGGTCGCTGCCCAGTACTTC,CASSYTGQGVAAQYF
TRBJ2-7,-,TRBV10-3,TRBD1,TGTGCCATCACTTCGACAGGGGGCAACGAGCAGTACTTC,CAITSTGGNEQYF
TRBJ1-4,-,TRBV12-3/TRBV12-4,-,TGTGCCAGCAGTTCCGAACCCGGGGAAAAACTGTTTTTT,CASSSEPGEKLFF
TRBJ1-4,-,TRBV21-1,-,TGTGCCAGCAGCATCTTGGACAGGGGGCGTGAAAAACTGTTTTTT,CASSILDRGREKLFF
TRBJ1-6,-,TRBV7-2,-,TGTGCCAGCAGCTTATCATACCAGGGAAAGAATTCACCCCTCCACTTT,CASSLSYQGKNSPLHF
TRBJ2-7,-,TRBV3-1/TRBV3-2,-,TGTGCCAGCAGCCAAGGACTGTTCGTGAATGGGCAGTACTTC,CASSQGLFVNGQYF
TRBJ1-2,-,TRBV6-5,-,TGTGCCAGCTCCGGGAACTATGGCTACACCTTC,CASSGNYGYTF
TRBJ1-2,-,TRBV19,-,TGTGCCAGTAGTATCGCCAGGGGCTATGGCTACACCTTC,CASSIARGYGYTF
TRBJ2-6,-,TRBV28,TRBD1,TGTGCCAGCGGAACCGGGACAGCTTACTCTGGGGCCAACGTCCTGACTTTC,CASGTGTAYSGANVLTF
TRBJ2-7,-,TRBV19,-,TGTGCCAGTAGTTCAAGTGACAGGATGTACGAGCAGTACTTC,CASSSSDRMYEQYF
TRBJ1-5,-,TRBV5-1,-,TGCGCCAGCAGCTTAGGCAGGGGAGATCAGCCCCAGCATTTT,CASSLGRGDQPQHF
TRBJ1-3,-,TRBV3-1/TRBV3-2,-,TGTGCCAGCAGCCCGGGGAGCCAACCTGGAAACACCATATATTTT,CASSPGSQPGNTIYF
TRBJ1-1,-,TRBV30,-,TGTGCACACCAGGGGCGTACTGAAGCTTTCTTT,CAHQGRTEAFF
TRBJ2-1,-,TRBV9,-,TGTGCCAGCAGCCCCCCCCCGGGACAGGGGAGCGGGAGGGCCATCTACAATGAGCAGTTCTTC,CASSPPPGQGSGRAIYNEQFF
TRBJ2-7,-,TRBV10-3,-,TGTGCCATCAGCTTAACAACGGAGGAGCAGTACTTC,CAISLTTEEQYF
TRBJ1-2,-,TRBV5-6,-,TGTGCCAGCAGCCGCGGCCAAGTCTATGGCTACACCTTC,CASSRGQVYGYTF
TRBJ1-6,-,TRBV29-1,-,TGCAGCGTGAGGGCTTCCCGCAATTCACCCCTCCACTTT,CSVRASRNSPLHF
TRBJ2-3,-,TRBV27,TRBD2,TGTGCCAGCAGTCGCCTGGATCAGCGGGGGCTTGATACGCAGTATTTT,CASSRLDQRGLDTQYF
TRBJ1-3,-,TRBV7-8,-,TGTGCCAGCAGCTTGGGCGAATTGGGCTCTGGAAACACCATATATTTT,CASSLGELGSGNTIYF
TRBJ2-1,once,TRBV7-8,-,TGTGCCAGCAGCTTAAGATTCGGGGACTACAATGAGCAGTTCTTC,CASSLRFGDYNEQFF
TRBJ2-7,-,TRBV16,-,TGTGCCAGCAGCCAACCTAGTATAGACGAGCAGTACTTC,CASSQPSIDEQYF
TRBJ1-4,-,TRBV6-5,-,TGTGCCAGCATGGGGGCTGCTAATGAAAAACTGTTTTTT,CASMGAANEKLFF
TRBJ1-6,-,TRBV2,TRBD1,TGTGCCAGCAGTTACTCCGGGACAGGGGGGAATTCACCCCTCCACTTT,CASSYSGTGGNSPLHF
TRBJ2-3,-,TRBV9,TRBD1,TGTGCCAGCAGCCTACGACAGGGGGCGAGTTCCACAGATACGCAGTATTTT,CASSLRQGASSTDTQYF
TRBJ1-1,few,TRBV11-3,-,TGTGCCAGCAGTCGAGGGGGTAACACTGAAGCTTTCTTT,CASSRGGNTEAFF
TRBJ2-5,once,TRBV11-3,TRBD2,TGTGCCAGCAGCCCCGGACTAGCGGGGGGTCCGTACCAAGAGACCCAGTACTTC,CASSPGLAGGPYQETQYF
TRBJ1-5,-,TRBV30,-,TGTGCCTGGAGTCCCGGGGAAGATCAGCCCCAGCATTTT,CAWSPGEDQPQHF
TRBJ2-1,-,TRBV29-1,TRBD1,TGCAGCGTTCGGGACAGGGGGCAGGGAGGTGAGCAGTTCTTC,CSVRDRGQGGEQFF
TRBJ1-1,once,TRBV28,-,TGTGCCAGCAGTCCGGGTCTTTGGAACACTGAAGCTTTCTTT,CASSPGLWNTEAFF
TRBJ1-2,-,TRBV10-3,-,TGTGCCATCAGCCGGTGGGAAGGGGATGGCTACACCTTC,CAISRWEGDGYTF
TRBJ2-7,-,TRBV19,TRBD2,TGTGCCAGTAGTCCCTCCGGGACTAGCGGGGGTTACGAGCAGTACTTC,CASSPSGTSGGYEQYF
TRBJ2-7,-,TRBV2,TRBD2,TGTGCCAGCAGGTTAGCGGGAGGGACCTACGAGCAGTACTTC,CASRLAGGTYEQYF
TRBJ1-2,-,TRBV5-1,TRBD1,TGCGCCAGCAGCCGTGGGACAGAGAGTCTTCTAGGCGGCTACACCTTC,CASSRGTESLLGGYTF
TRBJ2-1,-,TRBV6-4,TRBD2,TGTGCCAGCCCCGGGACTAGCGTTCGTGAGCAGTTCTTC,CASPGTSVREQFF
TRBJ2-7,-,TRBV27,TRBD2,TGTGCCAGCAGGATCACCGCTAGCGGGGAATTCTACGAGCAGTACTTC,CASRITASGEFYEQYF
TRBJ1-2,-,TRBV5-4,TRBD1,TGTGCCAGCAGCTTGACAGGGGTAGAAGGCTACACCTTC,CASSLTGVEGYTF
TRBJ2-3,few,TRBV9,-,TGTGCCAGCAGCGTAGCGGGGAGCACAGATACGCAGTATTTT,CASSVAGSTDTQYF
TRBJ2-7,-,TRBV3-1/TRBV3-2,TRBD1,TGTGCCAGCAGCTCTTATCATACAGGGGTTTCCTACGAGCAGTACTTC,CASSSYHTGVSYEQYF
TRBJ2-1,-,TRBV29-1,TRBD1,TGCAGCGTTGACGGACAGGCTTCCTACAATGAGCAGTTCTTC,CSVDGQASYNEQFF
TRBJ2-1,-,TRBV11-2,TRBD2,TGTGCCAGCAGCCCCGGGACTAGCGGGCACCTTGAGCAGTTCTTC,CASSPGTSGHLEQFF
TRBJ2-1,-,TRBV25-1,TRBD2,TGTGCCAGCAGTGAGGGTCTAGCGGGGTTCCATGAGCAGTTCTTC,CASSEGLAGFHEQFF
TRBJ1-1,once,TRBV28,-,TGTGCCAGCAGTTTTAGCGACAGGCGTGAAGCTTTCTTT,CASSFSDRREAFF